The 20 T cell receptor beta chains presented below share a single source sample, sequenced in a study of cytomegalovirus exposure and HLA in healthy donors. Primers: 60 Vbeta forward and 13 Jbeta reverse. Produced via immunoSEQ multiplex PCR; TCRdb's table is partial and in-frame only. The sample has under 200,000 clones; roughly 78% are singletons. Sequencing was done on a sample of PBMCs. These receptors all come from a woman aged 40 to 49 in good health and CMV-seronegative.

The chain's CDR3 is CASKRLAGGRGQYF. The CDR3 bases are TGTGCCAGCAAGCGTCTAGCGGGAGGGCGTGGGCAGTATTTT. The chain couples TRBV2 to TRBJ2-3; 12 bases are shared with TRBD2. V lost 7 bases to trimming and J lost 11 bases; unmatched junction nucleotides: 10. Per the germline V gene, CDR1 is SNHLY and CDR2 is FYNNEI. CDR3 length: 14 amino acids. The full variable domain, with the rest looked up from reference TRBV2 and TRBJ2-3, is EPEVTQTPSHQVTQMGQEVILRCVPISNHLYFYWYRQILGQKVEFLVSFYNNEISEKSEIFDDQFSVERPDGSNFTLKIRSTKLEDSAMYFCASKRLAGGRGQYFGPGTRLTVL.

This clone was recorded once. This sequence joins TRBV6-1 and TRBJ1-1, with 8 bases fitting TRBD1. The CDR3 consists of 15 residues. CDR1 is MNHNS and CDR2 is SASEGT in the germline V gene. Germline trimming cut 3 bases from V and 1 base from J; bases unmatched to any gene: 4. The CDR3 DNA reads TGTGCCAGCAGTGAGACAGGGGACTCGAACACTGAAGCTTTCTTT. This encodes CASSETGDSNTEAFF.

V gene TRBV14 combines with J gene TRBJ2-3, with D perhaps matching TRBD2 (7 bases). CDR1 and CDR2 from the germline V gene are SGHDN and FVKESK. This CDR3 spans 15 amino acids. V dropped 0 bases and J dropped 6 bases, with 13 bases sitting between them. Here the CDR3 reads CASSQDGAGADTQYF. The CDR3 DNA follows: TGTGCCAGCAGCCAAGATGGGGCGGGGGCGGATACGCAGTATTTT.

The rearrangement uses TRBV5-8 and TRBJ2-5, with D maybe TRBD1 (7 bases). Germline lookup yields CDR1 SGHTS and CDR2 YDEGEE. The CDR3 sequence is 15 residues long. Between the trimmed V and J ends, which lost 4 bases and 4 bases, there was a span of 17 bases. In DNA, the CDR3 is TGTGCCAGCAGCATGGGGTCTCAGGGGGGAGAGACCCAGTACTTC. Its translation: CASSMGSQGGETQYF.

A few counts support this clone. The chain links TRBV5-1 to TRBJ2-7; TRBD2 matches 7 bases. There are 14 residues in the CDR3. J gave up 2 bases and V 5 bases, and 7 bases lay outside the gene matches. Germline V CDR1 and CDR2: SGHRS, YFSETQ. The CDR3: CASRGGDRAYEQYF. Written as DNA, the CDR3 is TGCGCCAGCAGGGGAGGGGACCGAGCCTACGAGCAGTACTTC.

V usage is TRBV4-1 and J usage is TRBJ2-7; D uncertain. The length of the CDR3 is 13 residues. V gave up 5 bases and J gave up 4 bases, with 12 bases separating them. Germline CDR1 reads MGHRA; CDR2 reads YSYEKL. This CDR3 is CASSGLRGYEQYF. CDR3 nucleotides: TGCGCCAGCAGCGGCCTCCGAGGTTACGAGCAGTACTTC.

The chain recombines TRBV15 with TRBJ1-1; D is perhaps TRBD1 (6 bases). V lost 3 bases, J lost 5 bases, and 10 bases lay in between. The CDR3 runs 13 residues. Germline V lookup: CDR1 LNHNV, CDR2 YYDKDF (reference sequence). CDR3 loop: CATSSRGWTEAFF. The CDR3 bases are TGTGCCACCAGCAGCAGGGGATGGACTGAAGCTTTCTTT.

The CDR3 loop is CASSLGTGRRNQPQHF. The CDR3 DNA reads TGTGCCAGCAGCTTAGGGACAGGGAGGAGGAATCAGCCCCAGCATTTT. The genes are TRBV5-6 and TRBJ1-5; 9 nucleotides match TRBD1. With V trimmed by 2 bases and J by 4 bases, 7 bases remained unmatched. CDR3 length: 16 amino acids. The germline CDR1 and CDR2 sequences are SGHDT and YYEEEE.

This chain connects TRBV5-6 to TRBJ2-1; TRBD2 agrees at 9 bases. Germline V lookup: CDR1 SGHDT, CDR2 YYEEEE. J gave up 5 bases and V 1 base, and 7 bases lay outside the gene matches. This CDR3 has 16 amino acids. The CDR3 DNA follows: TGTGCCAGCAGCTTGAGGGGCGGGGGGGGCCACAATGAGCAGTTCTTC. Translation: CASSLRGGGGHNEQFF.

The gene calls are TRBV5-1 and TRBJ2-5; 8 nucleotides align to TRBD2. Judging by the DNA end, TRBJ2-7 fits better; the J call may be wrong. This CDR3 spans 13 amino acids. The germline gives CDR1 SGHRS, CDR2 YFSETQ. CDR3 DNA: TGCGCCAGCAGCCCGGGAGGGGGCTACGAGCAGTACTTC. As protein: CASSPGGGYEQYF.

The chain carries TRBV5-5 and TRBJ2-2, with TRBD1 identical over 8 bases. The junction had 8 bases not matched to a gene; V was cut back by 6 bases and J by 1 base. In germline, CDR1 is SGHKS, CDR2 YYEKEE (reference sequence). CDR3 size: 16 residues. For the CDR3, the DNA is TGTGCCAGCACCCGATCAGGGGGCAAGAACACCGGGGAGCTGTTTTTT. Its protein is CASTRSGGKNTGELFF. The full variable domain, completed using reference TRBV5-5 and TRBJ2-2, is DAGVTQSPTHLIKTRGQQVTLRCSPISGHKSVSWYQQVLGQGPQFIFQYYEKEERGRGNFPDRFSARQFPNYSSELNVNALLLGDSALYLCASTRSGGKNTGELFFGEGSRLTVL.

The chain combines TRBV25-1 with TRBJ2-5; 8 bases are a match to TRBD1. CDR3 length equals 16 residues. Trimming took 5 bases from V and 4 from J; bases not matched to a gene: 12. CDR1 and CDR2 (germline): MGHDK, SYGVNS. DNA of the CDR3: TGTGCCAGCAGTTTACTTCAGGGGGCGCGAGGAGAGACCCAGTACTTC. This encodes CASSLLQGARGETQYF.

This chain links TRBV5-1 with TRBJ2-2; no clear D. V dropped 0 bases and J dropped 6 bases, with 6 bases sitting between them. The CDR3 sequence is 13 residues long. Germline CDR1 is SGHRS and CDR2 is YFSETQ. The CDR3 bases are TGCGCCAGCAGCTTGGATATCGCCGGGGAGCTGTTTTTT. Protein: CASSLDIAGELFF.

The chain employs TRBV4-3 and TRBJ2-1; D remains ambiguous. Trimming took off 4 bases at V and 7 bases at J, with 11 bases between the two ends. Germline-derived CDR1 and CDR2 are LGHNA and YSLEER. This CDR3 spans 13 amino acids. DNA of the CDR3: TGCGCCAGCAGCCTGGGTTGGCGGAATGAGCAGTTCTTC. It specifies CASSLGWRNEQFF.

The chain is built from TRBV6-5 and TRBJ1-3; TRBD1 aligns across 7 bases. Germline V gene lookup returns CDR1 MNHEY and CDR2 SVGAGI. The CDR3 sequence is 16 residues long. Germline trimming cut 2 bases from V and 0 bases from J; bases unmatched to any gene: 4. The CDR3 is CASSYDRASSGNTIYF. The CDR3 nucleotides are TGTGCCAGCAGTTACGACAGGGCGAGCTCTGGAAACACCATATATTTT.

Comments on this clone: Different DNA sequences within this sample yield the same CDR3. This rearrangement joins TRBV4-3 to TRBJ2-1, with D maybe TRBD1 (6 bases). Germline CDR1 is LGHNA and CDR2 is YSLEER. The germline V and J ends were trimmed by 0 bases and 4 bases, with 10 bases remaining between them. The CDR3 has 15 amino acids. For the CDR3, the DNA is TGCGCCAGCAGCCAAGAACGGCAGGGGTACAATGAGCAGTTCTTC. Translated: CASSQERQGYNEQFF.

The gene calls are TRBV7-9 and TRBJ1-2; TRBD1 matches at 7 bases. Trimming at V came to 5 bases and at J to 0 bases, leaving 9 bases not matched to a gene. In germline, CDR1 is SEHNR, CDR2 FQNEAQ (reference sequence). This CDR3 spans 16 amino acids. The CDR3 loop reads CASSEGQAQSNYGYTF. The CDR3 region has the DNA TGTGCCAGCAGCGAAGGACAGGCTCAATCTAACTATGGCTACACCTTC.

The chain carries TRBV27 and TRBJ2-7, with D perhaps TRBD2 (6 bases). The CDR3 is made up of 15 amino acids. CDR1 is MNHEY, CDR2 SMNVEV, per germline (reference sequence). Trimming took 2 bases from V and 0 from J, leaving 11 bases between them. The CDR3 DNA is TGTGCCAGCAGTTTACGTGGGACTGGCTCCTACGAGCAGTACTTC. Amino acids: CASSLRGTGSYEQYF.

The chain combines TRBV5-5 with TRBJ2-7, with a weak D call TRBD1 (6 bases). This CDR3 has 15 amino acids. From germline, CDR1 is SGHKS and CDR2 YYEKEE (reference sequence). The germline V and J ends were trimmed by 4 bases and 3 bases, with 17 bases remaining between them. The CDR3 sequence: CASSRRSGANYEQYF. The DNA for the CDR3 is TGTGCCAGCAGCCGGCGATCAGGGGCAAACTACGAGCAGTACTTC.

As regards this clone: The junction differs from germline at one of its ends, possibly a read error. This chain uses TRBV19 with TRBJ2-3; 10 bases map to TRBD2. Looked up from germline, CDR1 is LNHDA and CDR2 is SQIVND (reference sequence). The CDR3 runs to 16 residues. DNA for the CDR3: TGTGCCAGTAGTGATAGCGGGGGGCCGGCGACAGCTACGCAGTATTTT. Amino acids: CASSDSGGPATATQYF.